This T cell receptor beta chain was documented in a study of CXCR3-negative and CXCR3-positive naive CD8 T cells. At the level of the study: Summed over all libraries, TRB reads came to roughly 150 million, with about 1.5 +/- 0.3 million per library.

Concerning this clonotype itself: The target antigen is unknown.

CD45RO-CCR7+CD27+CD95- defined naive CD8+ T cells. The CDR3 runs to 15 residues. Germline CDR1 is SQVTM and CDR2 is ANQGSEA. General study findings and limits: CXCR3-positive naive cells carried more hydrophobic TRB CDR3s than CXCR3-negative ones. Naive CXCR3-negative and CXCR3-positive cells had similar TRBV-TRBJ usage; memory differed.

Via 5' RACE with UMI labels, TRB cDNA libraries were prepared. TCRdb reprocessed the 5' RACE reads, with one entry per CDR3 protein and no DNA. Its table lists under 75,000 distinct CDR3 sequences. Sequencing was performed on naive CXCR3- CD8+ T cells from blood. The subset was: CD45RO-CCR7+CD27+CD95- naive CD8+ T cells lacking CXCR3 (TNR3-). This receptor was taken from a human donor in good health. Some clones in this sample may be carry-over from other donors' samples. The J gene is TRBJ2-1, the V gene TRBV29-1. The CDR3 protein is CSVASTLSSYNEQFF.